This TCR beta chain was profiled in a study of blood T cell repertoires in COVID-19. Study details: Sites in the United States, Italy and Spain provided acute and convalescent COVID-19 samples.

Enrollees, roughly 18 to 89 years old, lived in about two dozen US areas. Assignments of participants to cohorts depended upon their own reported clinical history. Using immunoSEQ multiplex PCR, the repertoire was profiled, and TCRdb retains in-frame clones only, with some absent. In the table there are hundreds of thousands of clones, 65% to 90% of which are singletons. Germline V CDR1 and CDR2: GTSNPN, SVGIG (reference sequence). The CDR3 has 12 amino acids. V lost 5 bases and J lost 0, with 8 bases in between. As concerns this clone: The same CDR3 also results from other DNA sequences found in this sample.

This receptor was identified in a woman in her thirties who had been exposed to COVID-19. This chain connects TRBV30 to TRBJ2-7; a weak D match, TRBD2 (6 bases). Material: PBMCs or T cells enriched from blood (not recorded which). CDR3 loop: CAWSDYSYEQYF. CDR3 bases: TGTGCCTGGTCGGACTACTCCTACGAGCAGTACTTC.